The 10 T cell receptor beta chains below all came from one sample that was sequenced in a study of shared clonotypes between healthy human individuals. Sequencing used immunoSEQ multiplex PCR; TCRdb keeps in-frame clones, though not all of them. The sample has around 2,000,000 clones, 85% to 95% seen once. The sample consisted of naive CD4+ T cells sorted from blood. The subset here: CD45RA+ positively selected. The receptors originated from a man between 18 and 29 years old in good health.

The chain employs TRBV2 and TRBJ2-2; D ambiguous. Trimming left V 4 bases short and J 1 base short, with 7 bases between. The length of the CDR3 is 14 residues. Germline V lookup: CDR1 SNHLY, CDR2 FYNNEI. Written as DNA, the CDR3 is TGTGCCAGCAGTGGGGCAAGGAACACCGGGGAGCTGTTTTTT. The encoded protein is CASSGARNTGELFF. The full variable domain, with the rest looked up from reference TRBV2 and TRBJ2-2, is EPEVTQTPSHQVTQMGQEVILRCVPISNHLYFYWYRQILGQKVEFLVSFYNNEISEKSEIFDDQFSVERPDGSNFTLKIRSTKLEDSAMYFCASSGARNTGELFFGEGSRLTVL.

A word on this clone: The sample has other DNA sequences that encode this CDR3 too. V and J are TRBV7-2 and TRBJ2-7; a possible D gene is TRBD2 (5 bases). CDR3 length: 12 residues. Germline V gene lookup returns CDR1 SGHTA and CDR2 FQGNSA. V lost 3 bases, J lost 4 bases, and 7 bases lay in between. In DNA, the CDR3 is TGTGCCAGCAGCTTGTCGGGATACGAGCAGTACTTC. Protein product: CASSLSGYEQYF.

The count of this clone is one. The same CDR3 is also encoded by other DNA sequences in this sample. The rearrangement joins TRBV10-1 to TRBJ2-3; 8 nucleotides line up with TRBD2. Germline CDR1 and CDR2: WNHNN and SYGVQD (reference sequence). The CDR3 is 14 residues long. With 2 bases clipped from V and 4 bases from J, the junction kept 2 bases outside the gene matches. CDR3 nucleotide sequence: TGCGCCAGCAGTGAGAACGGGAGGGCAGATACGCAGTATTTT. Translated: CASSENGRADTQYF.

This chain joins TRBV18 and TRBJ1-3; no definite D call. This CDR3 is 16 amino acids long. The germline V gene has CDR1 KGHSH and CDR2 LQKENI. Trimming removed 3 bases from V and 1 base from J, with 13 bases in between. The CDR3: CASSPTLDMSGNTIYF. The CDR3 DNA reads TGTGCCAGCTCACCTACCCTGGATATGTCTGGAAACACCATATATTTT.

This clone occurred once. This sequence joins TRBV5-4 and TRBJ2-7; D is uncertain. This CDR3 is built from 12 residues. Per the germline V gene, CDR1 is SGHNT and CDR2 is YYREEE (reference sequence). V lost 0 bases and J lost 5, with 6 bases in between. CDR3 nucleotide sequence: TGTGCCAGCAGCTTGGATGCGAACGAGCAGTACTTC. This sequence encodes CASSLDANEQYF. Drawing the rest from reference TRBV5-4 and TRBJ2-7, the complete variable domain is ETGVTQSPTHLIKTRGQQVTLRCSSQSGHNTVSWYQQALGQGPQFIFQYYREEENGRGNFPPRFSGLQFPNYSSELNVNALELDDSALYLCASSLDANEQYFGPGTRLTVT.

This chain connects TRBV19 to TRBJ2-7, with TRBD1 identical over 8 bases. Germline values: CDR1 LNHDA, CDR2 SQIVND (reference sequence). V dropped 10 bases and J dropped 3; count of bases not matched to a gene: 14. The CDR3 extends over 15 amino acids. CDR3 amino acids: CATNAGTGPFYEQYF. The CDR3 DNA is TGTGCCACCAATGCCGGGACAGGACCCTTCTACGAGCAGTACTTC.

In this sample, this clone turned up once. The same CDR3 arises from other DNA sequences in this sample as well. CDR3 in amino acids: CASSPTGGQETQYF. The CDR3 coding sequence is TGTGCCAGTAGTCCTACAGGGGGCCAAGAGACCCAGTACTTC. The chain links TRBV19 to TRBJ2-5; 8 bases agree with TRBD1. Per germline, CDR1 LNHDA and CDR2 SQIVND (reference sequence). This CDR3 is built from 14 residues. Trimming removed 5 bases from V and 1 base from J; junction bases left unmatched: 3.

Comments on this clone: This sample includes further DNA sequences coding for the same CDR3. The chain is built from TRBV4-1 and TRBJ2-7, with D possibly matching TRBD1 (6 bases). The V end lost 4 bases, the J end lost 1 base, and 14 bases lay between the germline ends. The CDR3 is 15 amino acids. Looked up from germline, CDR1 is MGHRA and CDR2 is YSYEKL. The CDR3 nucleotides are TGCGCCAGCAGCCCAGGGGCCAGCGGATCCTACGAGCAGTACTTC. Residues: CASSPGASGSYEQYF.

Turning to this clone: Different DNA sequences within this sample yield the same CDR3. The genes are TRBV5-1 and TRBJ2-2; no firm D call. CDR3 length: 14 amino acids. V was trimmed by 0 bases and J by 0 bases, leaving 3 bases between them. Germline loops: CDR1 SGHRS, CDR2 YFSETQ. CDR3: CASSLATNTGELFF. The CDR3 DNA sequence: TGCGCCAGCAGCTTGGCAACGAACACCGGGGAGCTGTTTTTT. The full variable domain, completed using reference TRBV5-1 and TRBJ2-2, is KAGVTQTPRYLIKTRGQQVTLSCSPISGHRSVSWYQQTPGQGLQFLFEYFSETQRNKGNFPGRFSGRQFSNSRSEMNVSTLELGDSALYLCASSLATNTGELFFGEGSRLTVL.

This clone was seen just once. The rearrangement links TRBV5-1 to TRBJ1-4; 11 bases are shared with TRBD1. From germline, CDR1 is SGHRS and CDR2 YFSETQ. The CDR3 length is 16 residues. V lost 5 bases and J lost 8; bases outside the gene matches: 11. CDR3 coding DNA: TGCGCCAGCAGACGGACAGGGGGCGCCTCGGGAGAAAAACTGTTTTTT. Encoded protein: CASRRTGGASGEKLFF. Variable domain in full (rest from reference TRBV5-1 and TRBJ1-4): KAGVTQTPRYLIKTRGQQVTLSCSPISGHRSVSWYQQTPGQGLQFLFEYFSETQRNKGNFPGRFSGRQFSNSRSEMNVSTLELGDSALYLCASRRTGGASGEKLFFGSGTQLSVL.